This entry is about one T cell receptor (beta chain). Its antigen is not known. Repertoires were generated with immunoSEQ multiplex PCR, while TCRdb's copy carries only in-frame clones and drops some. Among about 89,000 clones, approximately 91% were seen once, and the ten largest hold 0.71%. This entry comes from a study of OX40 agonist ivuxolimab in advanced cancers. Study-level information: Participants, 82.7% male, averaged around 60 years of age, ranging from about 23 to 80.

Notes on the study in general: Expanded peripheral T-cell antigen specificity went undetermined.

CDR1 KGHSH and CDR2 LQKENI come from the germline V gene. CDR3 length: 18 amino acids. V gave up 2 bases and J gave up 4 bases, with 21 bases separating them. V usage is TRBV18 and J usage is TRBJ1-5; the D gene is possibly TRBD1 (5 bases). The TCR originated in an adult with an advanced solid tumor such as melanoma, head and neck, liver or kidney cancer. The material sequenced was CD4+ or CD8+ T cells sorted from blood, taken in a trial of the OX40 agonist ivuxolimab. In nucleotides, the CDR3 is TGTGCCAGCTCACCAAGAGAGAGCGGGGCCTCAACAAATCAGCCCCAGCATTTT. Translation: CASSPRESGASTNQPQHF.